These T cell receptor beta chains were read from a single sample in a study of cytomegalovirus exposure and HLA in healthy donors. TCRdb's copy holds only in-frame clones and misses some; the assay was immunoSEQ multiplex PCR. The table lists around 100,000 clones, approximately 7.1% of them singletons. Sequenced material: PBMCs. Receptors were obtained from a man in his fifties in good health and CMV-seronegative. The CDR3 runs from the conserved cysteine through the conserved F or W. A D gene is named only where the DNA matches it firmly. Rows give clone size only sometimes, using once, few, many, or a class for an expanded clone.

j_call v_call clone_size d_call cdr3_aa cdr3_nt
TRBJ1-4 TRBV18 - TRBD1 CASSPGQGNEKLFF TGTGCCAGCTCACCGGGACAGGGTAATGAAAAACTGTTTTTT
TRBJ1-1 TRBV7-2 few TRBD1 CASSLGVRGRNTEAFF TGTGCCAGCAGCTTAGGGGTCAGGGGGCGGAACACTGAAGCTTTCTTT
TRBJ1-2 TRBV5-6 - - CASSLAESGYGYTF TGTGCCAGCAGCTTGGCCGAGAGCGGCTATGGCTACACCTTC
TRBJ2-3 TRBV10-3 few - CAIRGERIITDTQYF TGTGCCATCCGGGGAGAGCGCATAATCACAGATACGCAGTATTTT
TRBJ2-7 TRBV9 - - CASSQEGESYEQYF TGTGCCAGCAGCCAAGAAGGGGAATCCTACGAGCAGTACTTC
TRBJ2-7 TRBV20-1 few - CSASTAGEQYF TGCAGTGCGTCCACCGCAGGGGAGCAGTACTTC
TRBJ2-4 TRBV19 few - CASSVRGATAAKNIQYF TGTGCCAGTAGTGTACGGGGGGCTACAGCTGCCAAAAACATTCAGTACTTC
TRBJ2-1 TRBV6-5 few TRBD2 CASTTDGTSVNEQFF TGTGCCAGCACCACAGACGGGACTAGCGTAAATGAGCAGTTCTTC
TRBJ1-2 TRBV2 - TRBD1 CASSEMGQRGYGYTF TGTGCCAGCAGTGAGATGGGACAGCGTGGGTATGGCTACACCTTC
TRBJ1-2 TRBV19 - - CASSILGSGYTF TGTGCCAGTAGTATACTTGGCAGTGGCTACACCTTC
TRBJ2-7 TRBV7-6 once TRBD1 CASSLGTGNHEQYF TGTGCCAGCAGCCTCGGGACAGGGAATCATGAGCAGTACTTC
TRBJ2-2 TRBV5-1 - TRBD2 CASSPRPGGDTTGELFF TGCGCCAGCAGCCCTCGCCCGGGGGGGGACACAACCGGGGAGCTGTTTTTT
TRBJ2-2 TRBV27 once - CASSFAGAQGPGELFF TGTGCCAGCAGTTTCGCGGGGGCCCAGGGGCCTGGGGAGCTGTTTTTT
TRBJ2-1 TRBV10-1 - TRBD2 CASSRVAGVHLNDGDEQFF TGCGCCAGCAGCCGTGTAGCGGGGGTTCATCTTAACGATGGCGATGAGCAGTTCTTC
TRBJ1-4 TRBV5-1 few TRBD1 CASSVTGTDEKLFF TGCGCCAGCAGCGTGACAGGGACCGACGAAAAACTGTTTTTT
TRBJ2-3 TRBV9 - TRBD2 CASSTREGYTDTQYF TGTGCCAGCAGCACCCGGGAGGGGTACACAGATACGCAGTATTTT
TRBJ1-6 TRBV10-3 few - CATALSGNSPLHF TGTGCCACCGCCCTTTCGGGAAATTCACCCCTCCACTTT
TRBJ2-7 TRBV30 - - CAWIPNYSEQYF TGTGCCTGGATCCCGAACTACTCCGAGCAGTACTTC
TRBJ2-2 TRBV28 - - CASSLGLASTGELFF TGTGCCAGCAGTTTGGGGCTGGCTAGCACCGGGGAGCTGTTTTTT
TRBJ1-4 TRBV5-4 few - CASSSDSLNEKLFF TGTGCCAGCAGCTCGGACAGTCTTAATGAAAAACTGTTTTTT
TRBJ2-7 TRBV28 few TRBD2 CASSLTGGHYEQYF TGTGCCAGCAGTTTGACGGGAGGGCACTACGAGCAGTACTTC
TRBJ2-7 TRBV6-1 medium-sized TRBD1 CASSETDRVYEQYF TGTGCCAGCAGTGAAACGGACAGGGTCTACGAGCAGTACTTC
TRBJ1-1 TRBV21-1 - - CASSARGNTEAFF TGTGCCAGCAGCGCCAGGGGGAACACTGAAGCTTTCTTT
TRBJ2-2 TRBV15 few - CATRQGNTGELFF TGTGCCACCAGACAGGGGAACACCGGGGAGCTGTTTTTT
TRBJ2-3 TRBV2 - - CASSVGTDTQYF TGTGCCAGCAGTGTCGGGACAGATACGCAGTATTTT
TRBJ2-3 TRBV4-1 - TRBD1 CASSGETGLPTDTQYF TGCGCCAGCAGCGGGGAGACAGGGCTACCCACAGATACGCAGTATTTT
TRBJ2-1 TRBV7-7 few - CASSFTYYNEQFF TGTGCTAGCAGCTTTACCTATTACAATGAGCAGTTCTTC
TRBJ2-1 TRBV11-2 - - CASSSSTGVNEQFF TGTGCCAGCAGCTCATCCACAGGAGTCAATGAGCAGTTCTTC